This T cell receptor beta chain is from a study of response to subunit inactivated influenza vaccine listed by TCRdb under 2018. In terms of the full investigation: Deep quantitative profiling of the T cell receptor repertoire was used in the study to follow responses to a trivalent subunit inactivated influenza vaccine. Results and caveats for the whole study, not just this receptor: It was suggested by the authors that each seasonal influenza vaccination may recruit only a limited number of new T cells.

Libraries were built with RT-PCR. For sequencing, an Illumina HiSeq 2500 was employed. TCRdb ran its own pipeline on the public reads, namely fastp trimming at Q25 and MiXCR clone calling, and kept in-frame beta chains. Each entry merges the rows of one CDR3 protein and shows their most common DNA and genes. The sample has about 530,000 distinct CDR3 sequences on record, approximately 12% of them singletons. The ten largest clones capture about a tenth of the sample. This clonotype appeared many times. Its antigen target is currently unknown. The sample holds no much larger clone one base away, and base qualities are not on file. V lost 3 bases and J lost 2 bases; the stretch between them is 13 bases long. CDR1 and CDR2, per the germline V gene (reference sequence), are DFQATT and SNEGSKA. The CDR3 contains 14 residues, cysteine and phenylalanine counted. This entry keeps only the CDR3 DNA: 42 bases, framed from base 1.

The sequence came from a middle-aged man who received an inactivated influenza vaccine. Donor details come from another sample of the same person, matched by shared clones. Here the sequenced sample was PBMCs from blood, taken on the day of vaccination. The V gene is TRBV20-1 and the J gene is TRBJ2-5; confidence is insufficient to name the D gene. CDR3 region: CSASNAYKQETQYF. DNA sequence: TGCAGTGCTAGCAATGCCTACAAGCAAGAGACCCAGTACTTC.